The 21 T cell receptor beta chains below come from one sample, sequenced in a study of shared clonotypes between healthy human individuals. Generated by immunoSEQ multiplex PCR, the TCRdb table keeps only in-frame clones and is missing some. The sample consists of about 510,000 clones, 75% to 80% of them appearing once. The sequencing input was PBMCs. The receptor source for this set is a woman in her thirties or forties in good health. Some clones in this sample may be carry-over from other donors' samples.

The chain employs TRBV11-2 and TRBJ2-7, with D perhaps matching TRBD1 (6 bases). This CDR3 is 13 amino acids long. Germline CDR1 is SGHAT and CDR2 is FQNNGV. The V gene lost 7 bases and the J gene lost 0 bases, with 10 bases spanning the gap. This CDR3 reads CASNQGSSYEQYF. DNA for the CDR3: TGTGCCAGCAACCAGGGGTCCTCCTACGAGCAGTACTTC.

V and J are TRBV14 and TRBJ2-7; 12 bases line up with TRBD2. The germline gives CDR1 SGHDN, CDR2 FVKESK. J lost 6 bases, V lost 4 bases, and 7 bases had no gene match. The CDR3 has 15 amino acids. CDR3 nucleotide sequence: TGTGCCAGCAGCCTCAGACTAGCGGGAGCCGGCGAGCAGTACTTC. Encoded protein: CASSLRLAGAGEQYF.

The chain combines TRBV29-1 with TRBJ2-3, with D unclear. V was shortened by 4 bases and J by 1 base, with 12 bases between the two germline ends. CDR1 is SQVTM and CDR2 is ANQGSEA in the germline V gene. The CDR3 runs to 14 residues. The CDR3 loop reads CSVVKDPRTDTQYF. The CDR3, as DNA: TGCAGCGTTGTGAAGGACCCCCGCACAGATACGCAGTATTTT.

This clone came up a few times. This chain links TRBV6-6 with TRBJ2-7; D perhaps matches TRBD2 (6 bases). Germline V gene data show CDR1 as MNHNY and CDR2 as SVGAGI (reference sequence). V lost 2 bases, J lost 1 base, and 15 bases lay in between. The CDR3 sequence is 16 residues long. This CDR3 reads CASSYTRLGDSYEQYF. The CDR3 nucleotides read TGTGCCAGCAGTTACACGCGACTAGGAGATTCCTACGAGCAGTACTTC.

This clone was counted a single time. This chain uses TRBV2 with TRBJ2-7; a weak D match, TRBD2 (6 bases). The CDR3 spans 15 residues. The V end lost 6 bases, the J end lost 3 bases, and 18 bases lay between the germline ends. The germline gives CDR1 SNHLY, CDR2 FYNNEI. This CDR3 is CASSPRAGNYYEQYF. The CDR3 DNA sequence: TGTGCCAGCAGCCCACGCGCGGGAAACTACTACGAGCAGTACTTC.

The rearrangement uses TRBV6-1 and TRBJ1-5; no firm D call. Deletions cut 2 bases from V and 8 bases from J, with 16 bases between. The length of the CDR3 is 15 residues. The germline V gene encodes CDR1 MNHNS and CDR2 SASEGT. CDR3 amino acids: CASSEIRGTSEPQHF. The CDR3 DNA reads as TGTGCCAGCAGTGAAATTCGTGGCACTTCGGAGCCCCAGCATTTT.

V usage is TRBV7-8 and J usage is TRBJ2-7, with TRBD1 as a possible D gene (6 bases). The CDR3 covers 14 residues. From germline, CDR1 is SGHVS and CDR2 FQNEAQ. The V end was cut by 5 bases, the J end by 3 bases, with 14 bases between. This CDR3 reads CASSAEGGYYEQYF. Written as DNA, the CDR3 is TGTGCCAGCAGCGCCGAAGGGGGATACTACGAGCAGTACTTC. Full variable domain (rest looked up from reference TRBV7-8 and TRBJ2-7): GAGVSQSPRYKVAKRGQDVALRCDPISGHVSLFWYQQALGQGPEFLTYFQNEAQLDKSGLPSDRFFAERPEGSVSTLKIQRTQQEDSAVYLCASSAEGGYYEQYFGPGTRLTVT.

The rearrangement joins TRBV28 to TRBJ2-3; 7 bases are a match to TRBD1. This CDR3 spans 14 amino acids. CDR1 is MDHEN, CDR2 SYDVKM, per germline. V lost 5 bases to trimming and J lost 9 bases; unmatched junction nucleotides: 11. The CDR3 bases are TGTGCCAGCAGTCCGCATACAGGGGCGAAGACGCAGTATTTT. This codes for CASSPHTGAKTQYF.

The chain carries TRBV6-5 and TRBJ1-2; 10 bases map to TRBD1. With 2 bases clipped from V and 3 bases from J, the junction kept 3 bases outside the gene matches. Per the germline V gene, CDR1 is MNHEY and CDR2 is SVGAGI. This CDR3 has 15 residues. CDR3 DNA sequence: TGTGCCAGCAGTTACGGACAGGGGGGCTACTATGGCTACACCTTC. Protein product: CASSYGQGGYYGYTF.

This clone is a singleton in its sample. Here the CDR3 DNA reads TGCGCCAGCAGCTTGGGGGCGACGGACAGGGCCCACGAGCAGTACTTC. This translates into CASSLGATDRAHEQYF. This chain joins TRBV5-1 and TRBJ2-7; 8 positions match TRBD1. The germline V gene encodes CDR1 SGHRS and CDR2 YFSETQ. This CDR3 region has 16 residues. V shed 0 bases and J 5 bases; nucleotides not matched to a gene: 10.

This chain joins TRBV28 and TRBJ2-3, with 10 bases lining up with TRBD2. V was pared by 3 bases and J by 5 bases, with 8 bases of the junction left unmatched. CDR1 is MDHEN, CDR2 SYDVKM, per germline. The CDR3 spans 16 residues. The CDR3 nucleotides are TGTGCCAGCAGTTTCTATGCTAGCGGGAGAATAGATACGCAGTATTTT. This translates into CASSFYASGRIDTQYF.

This clone was recorded at least ten times. The chain has TRBV15 and TRBJ1-1; no clear D gene. The CDR3 loop spans 15 amino acids. The germline gives CDR1 LNHNV, CDR2 YYDKDF (reference sequence). The ends were cut back, 3 bases at V and 0 bases at J, with 11 bases in the middle. The CDR3 DNA reads as TGTGCCACCAGCAGCGGTTGGCCTATGAACACTGAAGCTTTCTTT. It yields the protein CATSSGWPMNTEAFF.

The V gene is TRBV7-9, the J gene TRBJ2-1, with D possibly being TRBD2 (5 bases). The CDR3 is made up of 14 amino acids. The V end was cut by 7 bases, the J end by 7 bases, with 17 bases between. Germline CDR1 SEHNR, CDR2 FQNEAQ (reference sequence). The CDR3 reads CASKDQRRSNEQFF. In nucleotides, the CDR3 is TGTGCCAGCAAGGACCAGAGGAGGAGTAATGAGCAGTTCTTC.

This rearrangement joins TRBV29-1 to TRBJ2-7; D possibly corresponds to TRBD1 (6 bases). The ends were cut back, 8 bases at V and 1 base at J, with 18 bases in the middle. There are 14 residues in the CDR3. Per the germline V gene, CDR1 is SQVTM and CDR2 is ANQGSEA. The DNA for the CDR3 is TGCAGCTTTACCCGGGACACCTTTTCCTACGAGCAGTACTTC. Translating gives CSFTRDTFSYEQYF.

This clone was seen a handful of times. V gene TRBV7-2 combines with J gene TRBJ2-4; D gene ambiguous. The CDR3 contains 15 residues. V dropped 3 bases and J dropped 0 bases, with 9 bases sitting between them. CDR1 is SGHTA and CDR2 is FQGNSA in the germline V gene. The CDR3 nucleotides read TGTGCCAGCAGCTTGGTGGACCCAGCCAAAAACATTCAGTACTTC. This gives the protein CASSLVDPAKNIQYF.

This rearrangement joins TRBV19 to TRBJ1-4; the match to TRBD1 covers 8 bases. J gave up 4 bases and V 7 bases, and 14 bases lay outside the gene matches. Germline CDR1 reads LNHDA; CDR2 reads SQIVND (reference sequence). The CDR3 loop spans 17 amino acids. The CDR3 DNA follows: TGTGCCAGTACCCCAGGGGGCAGGGGTCTTGGTAATGAAAAACTGTTTTTT. It specifies CASTPGGRGLGNEKLFF.

The CDR3 coding sequence is TGTGCCAGCAGCGTTAACTCCGGGACAGTGAGTGGTAAACTGTTTTTT. This codes for CASSVNSGTVSGKLFF. V usage is TRBV7-2 and J usage is TRBJ1-4; 7 positions match TRBD1. V lost 5 bases, J lost 11 bases, and 17 bases stayed unmatched. The CDR3 consists of 16 residues. Germline CDR1 reads SGHTA; CDR2 reads FQGNSA. Variable domain in full (rest from reference TRBV7-2 and TRBJ1-4): GAGVSQSPSNKVTEKGKDVELRCDPISGHTALYWYRQSLGQGLEFLIYFQGNSAPDKSGLPSDRFSAERTGGSVSTLTIQRTQQEDSAVYLCASSVNSGTVSGKLFFGSGTQLSVL.

The chain joins TRBV28 to TRBJ2-7; D unclear. Germline CDR1 is MDHEN and CDR2 is SYDVKM. V lost 8 bases and J lost 0, with 20 bases in between. The CDR3 contains 16 residues. Here the CDR3 DNA reads TGTGCCAGCCTTGGTCCGGCAGGCAAACTCTCCTACGAGCAGTACTTC. It codes for CASLGPAGKLSYEQYF.

V gene TRBV11-2 combines with J gene TRBJ1-2; no definite D call. The V end was cut by 5 bases, the J end by 4 bases, with 14 bases between. The CDR3 loop spans 14 amino acids. CDR1 SGHAT and CDR2 FQNNGV come from the germline V gene. In DNA form, the CDR3 reads TGTGCCAGCAGCCCTTCCCCGGGAATCTATGGCTACACCTTC. Translated: CASSPSPGIYGYTF.

The chain recombines TRBV14 with TRBJ2-7; 7 bases line up with TRBD1. The CDR3 is 16 residues long. The trim removed 1 base at V and 6 bases at J, leaving 12 bases unmatched. Looked up from germline, CDR1 is SGHDN and CDR2 is FVKESK. The CDR3 DNA reads as TGTGCCAGCAGCCAAGGCCGTAGGACAGGCCTTGGCGAGCAGTACTTC. Protein sequence: CASSQGRRTGLGEQYF. Full variable domain (missing parts from reference TRBV14 and TRBJ2-7): EAGVTQFPSHSVIEKGQTVTLRCDPISGHDNLYWYRRVMGKEIKFLLHFVKESKQDESGMPNNRFLAERTGGTYSTLKVQPAELEDSGVYFCASSQGRRTGLGEQYFGPGTRLTVT.

The CDR3 region is CASSLGSRNYEQYF. The CDR3, as DNA: TGTGCCAGCAGTTTGGGAAGCAGAAACTACGAGCAGTACTTC. The J gene is TRBJ2-7, the V gene TRBV27; D is unresolved. Germline V gene lookup returns CDR1 MNHEY and CDR2 SMNVEV (reference sequence). V was pared by 3 bases and J by 3 bases, with 12 bases between. The CDR3 has 14 amino acids.